This T cell receptor beta chain appears in the sequencing data of a study of T cell repertoires in cytomegalovirus infection. On the study more broadly: It can be stated that public TCR beta signatures indicated CMV infection as well as a matching HLA type.

Study-wide findings and caveats: Based on cumulative public TCR beta family frequency, carriers of CMV plus the relevant HLA were identified. HLA-C-restricted TCR beta clonotypes specific for CMV led the ex vivo response.

This clonotype was detected ten times or more. Its antigen is as yet unknown. Using its own MiXCR run on the reads, TCRdb lists one record per CDR3 protein. The data hold more than 500,000 distinct CDR3 sequences, with 16% observed a single time. This CDR3 is built from 12 residues. The germline V gene encodes CDR1 SEHNR and CDR2 FQNEAQ (reference sequence). Trimming took 5 bases from V and 5 from J; bases not matched to a gene: 1. The rearrangement joins TRBV7-9 to TRBJ2-7; TRBD1 agrees at 9 bases. The receptor was derived from a human donor in good health (CMV status not recorded). Some clones in this sample may be carry-over from other donors' samples. The specimen was CD8+ T cells from PBMCs. CDR3 in DNA: TGTGCCAGCAGCAGACAGGGGGACGAGCAGTACTTC. Translating it yields CASSRQGDEQYF.